These T cell receptor beta chains were read from a single sample in a study of blood T cell repertoires in COVID-19. Clones were sequenced by immunoSEQ multiplex PCR, and TCRdb holds only the in-frame ones, with some missing. This table holds some 120,000 clones, less than 75% found once. Sample: peripheral blood. These receptors came from a human donor with acute or convalescent COVID-19. The donor label of this sample is uncertain. CDR3s include the opening cysteine and the closing phenylalanine or tryptophan. The order of the fields is clone size, J gene, D gene, V gene, CDR3 DNA, CDR3 protein. The D gene is left open where the match is weak. Size tells how often a clone was seen (once, few, many) or the class of an expanded clone, and some rows leave it out.

few | TRBJ2-5 | - | TRBV18 | TGTGCCAGCTCGGACAGCCTCCAAGAGACCCAGTACTTC | CASSDSLQETQYF
- | TRBJ1-5 | - | TRBV6-1 | TGTGCCAGCAGTGAAAGAGGGTATCAGCCCCAGCATTTT | CASSERGYQPQHF
many | TRBJ2-1 | TRBD1 | TRBV28 | TGTGCCAGCAACGCCGGGACAGCAGGATATGAGCAGTTCTTC | CASNAGTAGYEQFF
- | TRBJ2-5 | TRBD1 | TRBV11-2 | TGTGCCAGCAGCTCTATCCGGGACAGGAGGTCAACCCAGTACTTC | CASSSIRDRRSTQYF
few | TRBJ2-7 | - | TRBV4-1 | TGCGCCAGCAGCCCGAGTCCCCCCGATTACGAGCAGTACTTC | CASSPSPPDYEQYF
- | TRBJ2-1 | - | TRBV5-1 | TGCGCCAGCAGCTTCGGTGGGGGCGGCTCCTACAATGAGCAGTTCTTC | CASSFGGGGSYNEQFF
many | TRBJ1-1 | TRBD1 | TRBV28 | TGTGCCAGCAGTTTATGGGGGGGACAGGGAGCTTTCTTT | CASSLWGGQGAFF
- | TRBJ2-7 | - | TRBV11-3 | TGTGCCAGCAGCCTACTTGGAGAGACCGAGCAGTACTTC | CASSLLGETEQYF
- | TRBJ1-5 | TRBD1 | TRBV5-3 | TGTGCCAGAAGTTTCGGACAGGGAGGTCAGCCCCAGCATTTT | CARSFGQGGQPQHF
many | TRBJ2-5 | - | TRBV2 | TGTGCCAGCATTGCGGAGGCAGTACAAGAGACCCAGTACTTC | CASIAEAVQETQYF
- | TRBJ2-2 | - | TRBV3-1/TRBV3-2 | TGTGCCAGCAGCCAGTCCAGTGGCACCGGGGAGCTGTTTTTT | CASSQSSGTGELFF
- | TRBJ2-2 | - | TRBV24-1 | TGTGCAACAGCTCATGGGGCGTACACCGGGGAGCTGTTTTTT | CATAHGAYTGELFF
- | TRBJ1-1 | TRBD1 | TRBV19 | TGTGCCAGTAGCATTGGGACAGGCCGGACTGAAGCTTTCTTT | CASSIGTGRTEAFF
- | TRBJ1-5 | TRBD1 | TRBV29-1 | TGCAGCGTTGGGGACAGGGATACTCAGCCCCAGCATTTT | CSVGDRDTQPQHF
many | TRBJ1-2 | - | TRBV10-3 | TGTGCCATCAGTGACCAGGCGGGCTATGGCTACACCTTC | CAISDQAGYGYTF
- | TRBJ1-1 | - | TRBV21-1 | TGTGCCAGCAGCAAACCCCGAGGGACTGAAGCTTTCTTT | CASSKPRGTEAFF
few | TRBJ2-3 | - | TRBV5-1 | TGCGCCAGCAGCTCCACCAACAGGGTTAGCACAGATACGCAGTATTTT | CASSSTNRVSTDTQYF
- | TRBJ1-5 | TRBD1 | TRBV6-1 | TGTGCCAGCAGTGAAGCTCCAAAAGACAGGGGGCACCAGCCCCAGCATTTT | CASSEAPKDRGHQPQHF
- | TRBJ2-2 | - | TRBV7-9 | TGTGCCAGCAGCTTATTCCCGAGTAGCGGGGAGCTGTTTTTT | CASSLFPSSGELFF
- | TRBJ1-1 | - | TRBV5-6 | TGTGCCAGCAGCTTGGCTCTTCGGGAAACTGAAGCTTTCTTT | CASSLALRETEAFF
- | TRBJ1-5 | - | TRBV2 | TGTGCCAGCAGTTACAGGGCCGGAGGCAATCAGCCCCAGCATTTT | CASSYRAGGNQPQHF
- | TRBJ2-3 | - | TRBV7-2 | TGTGCCAGCAGCCTTGTTCCCCTCGGTCCATACACAGATACGCAGTATTTT | CASSLVPLGPYTDTQYF
- | TRBJ1-2 | - | TRBV18 | TGTGCCAGCTCACCAGGGCTAGGGGAAGGCTACACCTTC | CASSPGLGEGYTF
- | TRBJ1-1 | - | TRBV2 | TGTGCCAGCAGTGAATATCGGGGGGCTAGGAACACTGAAGCTTTCTTT | CASSEYRGARNTEAFF
- | TRBJ1-5 | - | TRBV7-9 | TGTGCCAGCACCCGAGGAGGGTTTCCTCCTCAGCCCCAGCATTTT | CASTRGGFPPQPQHF
- | TRBJ2-5 | - | TRBV28 | TGTGCCAGCAGTTTCTATTCGGTGGAAGAGACCCAGTACTTC | CASSFYSVEETQYF
few | TRBJ2-5 | TRBD2 | TRBV5-4 | TGTGCCAGCAGCTTGTCGACTAGCGGGGGTAAAGAGACCCAGTACTTC | CASSLSTSGGKETQYF
few | TRBJ2-7 | - | TRBV5-5 | TGTGCCAGCAGCTTGGTGGCAGGCACAGTCTCCGAGCAGTACTTC | CASSLVAGTVSEQYF
few | TRBJ1-1 | - | TRBV11-3 | TGTGCCAGCAGCTTACGGGGGGACGGTGAAGCTTTCTTT | CASSLRGDGEAFF
few | TRBJ1-4 | - | TRBV14 | TGTGCCAGCAGCCAAGATAATTCAGGGGTAATTGAAAAACTGTTTTTT | CASSQDNSGVIEKLFF
- | TRBJ1-6 | - | TRBV18 | TGTGCCAGCTCACCAGGACTGAATTCACCCCTCCACTTT | CASSPGLNSPLHF
- | TRBJ2-1 | - | TRBV18 | TGTGCCAGCTCAGGGACTCAATACAATGAGCAGTTCTTC | CASSGTQYNEQFF
- | TRBJ1-3 | TRBD1 | TRBV4-1 | TGCGCCAGCAGCCAACAATTACGGACAGGGAGCACTGGAAACACCATATATTTT | CASSQQLRTGSTGNTIYF